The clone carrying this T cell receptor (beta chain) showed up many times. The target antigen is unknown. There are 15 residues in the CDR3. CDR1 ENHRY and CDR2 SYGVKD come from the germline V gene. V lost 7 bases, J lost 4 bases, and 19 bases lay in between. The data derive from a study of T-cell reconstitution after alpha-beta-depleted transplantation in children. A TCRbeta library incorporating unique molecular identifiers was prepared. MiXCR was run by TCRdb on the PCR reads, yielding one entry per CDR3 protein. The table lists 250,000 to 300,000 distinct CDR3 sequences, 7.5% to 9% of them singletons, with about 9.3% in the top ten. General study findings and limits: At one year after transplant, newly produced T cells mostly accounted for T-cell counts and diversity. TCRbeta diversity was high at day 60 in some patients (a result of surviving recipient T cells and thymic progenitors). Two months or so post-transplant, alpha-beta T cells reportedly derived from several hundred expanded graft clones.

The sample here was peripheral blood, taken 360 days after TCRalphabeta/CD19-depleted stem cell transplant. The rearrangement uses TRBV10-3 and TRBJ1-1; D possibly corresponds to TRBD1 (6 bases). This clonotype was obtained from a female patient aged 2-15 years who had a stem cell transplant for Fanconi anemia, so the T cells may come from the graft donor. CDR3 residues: CAITPEWGAITEAFF. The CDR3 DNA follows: TGTGCCATCACCCCCGAATGGGGGGCAATCACTGAAGCTTTCTTT.